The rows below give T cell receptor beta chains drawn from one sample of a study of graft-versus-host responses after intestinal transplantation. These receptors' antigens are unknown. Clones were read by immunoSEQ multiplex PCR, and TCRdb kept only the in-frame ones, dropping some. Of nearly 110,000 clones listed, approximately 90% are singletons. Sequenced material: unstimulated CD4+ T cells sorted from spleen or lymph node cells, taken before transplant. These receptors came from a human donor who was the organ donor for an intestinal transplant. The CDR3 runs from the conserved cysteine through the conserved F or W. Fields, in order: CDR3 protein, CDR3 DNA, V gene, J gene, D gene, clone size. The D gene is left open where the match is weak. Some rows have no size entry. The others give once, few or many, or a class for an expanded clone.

CDR3aa: CASTSRVWETGELFF
CDR3nt: TGTGCCAGCACTAGCAGGGTTTGGGAAACCGGGGAGCTGTTTTTT
v_gene: TRBV27
j_gene: TRBJ2-2
d_gene: NA
abundance: NA

CDR3aa: CASSFSGGARTGELFF
CDR3nt: TGCGCCAGCAGCTTTTCGGGGGGCGCAAGAACCGGGGAGCTGTTTTTT
v_gene: TRBV5-1
j_gene: TRBJ2-2
d_gene: NA
abundance: NA

CDR3aa: CASSQARGGPVDTQYF
CDR3nt: TGTGCCAGCAGCCAAGCCCGCGGGGGGCCGGTAGATACGCAGTATTTT
v_gene: TRBV4-1
j_gene: TRBJ2-3
d_gene: TRBD2
abundance: NA

CDR3aa: CASSLMIGGEKLFF
CDR3nt: TGTGCCAGCAGTTTAATGATTGGGGGAGAAAAACTGTTTTTT
v_gene: TRBV27
j_gene: TRBJ1-4
d_gene: NA
abundance: few

CDR3aa: CASEGGAFGANVLTF
CDR3nt: TGTGCCAGCGAAGGGGGGGCTTTTGGGGCCAACGTCCTGACTTTC
v_gene: TRBV6-5
j_gene: TRBJ2-6
d_gene: NA
abundance: NA

CDR3aa: CASNVQAGQNSPLHF
CDR3nt: TGTGCCAGCAACGTGCAGGCGGGACAGAATTCACCCCTCCACTTT
v_gene: TRBV2
j_gene: TRBJ1-6
d_gene: TRBD1
abundance: NA

CDR3aa: CASSFGDRRGETQYF
CDR3nt: TGTGCCAGCAGCTTCGGGGACAGGAGGGGGGAGACCCAGTACTTC
v_gene: TRBV7-9
j_gene: TRBJ2-5
d_gene: TRBD1
abundance: NA

CDR3aa: CARSLGDRGGEQFF
CDR3nt: TGCGCCCGCAGCTTGGGGGACAGGGGTGGGGAGCAGTTCTTC
v_gene: TRBV5-1
j_gene: TRBJ2-1
d_gene: TRBD1
abundance: few

CDR3aa: CASSFRETNTGELFF
CDR3nt: TGTGCCAGCAGTTTCAGGGAGACGAACACCGGGGAGCTGTTTTTT
v_gene: TRBV6-6
j_gene: TRBJ2-2
d_gene: NA
abundance: NA

CDR3aa: CASREGQSTDTQYF
CDR3nt: TGTGCCAGCAGAGAGGGACAGAGCACAGATACGCAGTATTTT
v_gene: TRBV6-5
j_gene: TRBJ2-3
d_gene: TRBD1
abundance: NA

CDR3aa: CASSRDRVNSPLHF
CDR3nt: TGCGCCAGCAGCAGGGACAGGGTAAACTCACCCCTCCACTTT
v_gene: TRBV10-1
j_gene: TRBJ1-6
d_gene: TRBD1
abundance: NA

CDR3aa: CASSLLGQNQETQYF
CDR3nt: TGTGCCAGCAGCCTCCTGGGACAGAACCAAGAGACCCAGTACTTC
v_gene: TRBV7-2
j_gene: TRBJ2-5
d_gene: TRBD1
abundance: NA

CDR3aa: CASSYSDTDTQYF
CDR3nt: TGTGCCAGCAGTTACTCGGACACAGATACGCAGTATTTT
v_gene: TRBV6-5
j_gene: TRBJ2-3
d_gene: NA
abundance: NA

CDR3aa: CASSNGQMNTEAFF
CDR3nt: TGTGCCAGCAGTAATGGACAAATGAACACTGAAGCTTTCTTT
v_gene: TRBV6-1
j_gene: TRBJ1-1
d_gene: NA
abundance: NA

CDR3aa: CASRVSGTGYGYTF
CDR3nt: TGTGCCAGCAGAGTTTCCGGGACAGGGTATGGCTACACCTTC
v_gene: TRBV27
j_gene: TRBJ1-2
d_gene: TRBD1
abundance: NA

CDR3aa: CASSQESGTSDEQFF
CDR3nt: TGCGCCAGCAGCCAAGAGTCCGGGACTAGCGATGAGCAGTTCTTC
v_gene: TRBV4-1
j_gene: TRBJ2-1
d_gene: TRBD2
abundance: NA

CDR3aa: CASSMSRDTQYF
CDR3nt: TGTGCCAGTAGTATGAGCAGGGATACGCAGTATTTT
v_gene: TRBV19
j_gene: TRBJ2-3
d_gene: NA
abundance: NA

CDR3aa: CAISEEGTYGYTF
CDR3nt: TGTGCCATCAGTGAGGAGGGGACCTATGGCTACACCTTC
v_gene: TRBV10-3
j_gene: TRBJ1-2
d_gene: NA
abundance: few

CDR3aa: CASSLLVTGANTGELFF
CDR3nt: TGTGCCAGCAGCTTGTTAGTCACAGGGGCGAACACCGGGGAGCTGTTTTTT
v_gene: TRBV5-4
j_gene: TRBJ2-2
d_gene: TRBD1
abundance: NA

CDR3aa: CSVGTGAREAFF
CDR3nt: TGCAGCGTTGGGACAGGAGCTCGGGAAGCTTTCTTT
v_gene: TRBV29-1
j_gene: TRBJ1-1
d_gene: TRBD1
abundance: NA

CDR3aa: CASSQLLGINTDTQYF
CDR3nt: TGTGCCAGCAGCCAATTGTTGGGGATAAACACAGATACGCAGTATTTT
v_gene: TRBV14
j_gene: TRBJ2-3
d_gene: NA
abundance: NA

CDR3aa: CASSSGTGYYEQYF
CDR3nt: TGTGCCAGCTCGTCAGGGACAGGGTACTACGAGCAGTACTTC
v_gene: TRBV18
j_gene: TRBJ2-7
d_gene: TRBD1
abundance: once

CDR3aa: CASSNSYTIYF
CDR3nt: TGTGCCAGTAGTAACAGCTACACCATATATTTT
v_gene: TRBV19
j_gene: TRBJ1-3
d_gene: NA
abundance: NA

CDR3aa: CATSRGGTGFSYEQYF
CDR3nt: TGTGCCACCAGCAGAGGGGGGACAGGGTTTTCCTACGAGCAGTACTTC
v_gene: TRBV15
j_gene: TRBJ2-7
d_gene: TRBD1
abundance: NA

CDR3aa: CASRSGTGGSGELFF
CDR3nt: TGTGCCAGCAGGTCCGGGACAGGGGGCTCCGGGGAGCTGTTTTTT
v_gene: TRBV11-2
j_gene: TRBJ2-2
d_gene: TRBD1
abundance: NA

CDR3aa: CASSLALARRSGNTIYF
CDR3nt: TGTGCCAGCAGCTTAGCCCTCGCCCGGCGATCTGGAAACACCATATATTTT
v_gene: TRBV7-2
j_gene: TRBJ1-3
d_gene: NA
abundance: NA

CDR3aa: CASSLVRSTDSNQPQHF
CDR3nt: TGTGCCAGCAGCTTAGTAAGATCGACAGATAGCAATCAGCCCCAGCATTTT
v_gene: TRBV7-9
j_gene: TRBJ1-5
d_gene: NA
abundance: NA

CDR3aa: CASSADKVGGNTIYF
CDR3nt: TGTGCCAGCTCCGCTGACAAAGTGGGAGGAAACACCATATATTTT
v_gene: TRBV18
j_gene: TRBJ1-3
d_gene: NA
abundance: NA

CDR3aa: CASSSDSNSPLHF
CDR3nt: TGCGCCAGCAGCTCGGATTCGAATTCACCCCTCCACTTT
v_gene: TRBV5-1
j_gene: TRBJ1-6
d_gene: NA
abundance: NA

CDR3aa: CASSVGGPGGRGEQFF
CDR3nt: TGTGCCAGCAGCGTAGGGGGTCCGGGAGGGCGTGGTGAGCAGTTCTTC
v_gene: TRBV9
j_gene: TRBJ2-1
d_gene: TRBD2
abundance: NA

CDR3aa: CATSIQNILKNIQYF
CDR3nt: TGTGCCACCAGCATCCAGAACATCTTAAAAAACATTCAGTACTTC
v_gene: TRBV15
j_gene: TRBJ2-4
d_gene: NA
abundance: once

CDR3aa: CSVWDSTDTQYF
CDR3nt: TGCAGCGTCTGGGACAGCACAGATACGCAGTATTTT
v_gene: TRBV29-1
j_gene: TRBJ2-3
d_gene: NA
abundance: NA

CDR3aa: CASSYNTDTQYF
CDR3nt: TGTGCCAGCAGTTACAACACAGATACGCAGTATTTT
v_gene: TRBV6-5
j_gene: TRBJ2-3
d_gene: NA
abundance: NA

CDR3aa: CASSPPSRGANYGYTF
CDR3nt: TGTGCCAGCTCACCACCATCGCGGGGAGCTAACTATGGCTACACCTTC
v_gene: TRBV18
j_gene: TRBJ1-2
d_gene: NA
abundance: NA

CDR3aa: CASSLAGAWANVLTF
CDR3nt: TGTGCCAGCAGCTTAGCGGGGGCCTGGGCCAACGTCCTGACTTTC
v_gene: TRBV7-9
j_gene: TRBJ2-6
d_gene: NA
abundance: NA

CDR3aa: CASSLAGRVFHEQYF
CDR3nt: TGTGCCAGCAGCTTAGCAGGGAGGGTCTTCCACGAGCAGTACTTC
v_gene: TRBV11-2
j_gene: TRBJ2-7
d_gene: TRBD2
abundance: NA

CDR3aa: CASSLLGSNTGELFF
CDR3nt: TGCGCCAGCAGCTTGCTGGGATCGAACACCGGGGAGCTGTTTTTT
v_gene: TRBV5-1
j_gene: TRBJ2-2
d_gene: NA
abundance: NA

CDR3aa: CASSLPRTSGGASEQYF
CDR3nt: TGTGCCAGCAGCTTACCAAGGACTAGCGGGGGGGCAAGCGAGCAGTACTTC
v_gene: TRBV11-2
j_gene: TRBJ2-7
d_gene: TRBD2
abundance: NA

CDR3aa: CASSLRGVNSPLHF
CDR3nt: TGTGCCAGCAGCTTACGGGGGGTCAATTCACCCCTCCACTTT
v_gene: TRBV5-5
j_gene: TRBJ1-6
d_gene: NA
abundance: once

CDR3aa: CASSGGQGRNQPQHF
CDR3nt: TGTGCCAGCAGTGGTGGACAGGGCCGCAATCAGCCCCAGCATTTT
v_gene: TRBV6-1
j_gene: TRBJ1-5
d_gene: TRBD1
abundance: once

CDR3aa: CASSYSYPYGYTF
CDR3nt: TGTGCCAGCAGTTACTCTTATCCCTATGGCTACACCTTC
v_gene: TRBV6-6
j_gene: TRBJ1-2
d_gene: NA
abundance: NA

CDR3aa: CASRTGTGAFGELFF
CDR3nt: TGTGCCAGCAGGACCGGGACAGGCGCGTTCGGGGAGCTGTTTTTT
v_gene: TRBV7-9
j_gene: TRBJ2-2
d_gene: TRBD1
abundance: NA

CDR3aa: CASSSAPGQGRTDTQYF
CDR3nt: TGTGCCAGCAGCTCGGCCCCAGGGCAAGGACGCACAGATACGCAGTATTTT
v_gene: TRBV7-3
j_gene: TRBJ2-3
d_gene: NA
abundance: NA

CDR3aa: CASSLVGNTIYF
CDR3nt: TGTGCCAGCAGCCTCGTTGGAAACACCATATATTTT
v_gene: TRBV7-9
j_gene: TRBJ1-3
d_gene: NA
abundance: NA

CDR3aa: CAWTRDSLSPLHF
CDR3nt: TGTGCCTGGACCCGGGACAGCCTGTCACCCCTCCACTTT
v_gene: TRBV30
j_gene: TRBJ1-6
d_gene: TRBD1
abundance: NA

CDR3aa: CASTSPGETDTEAFF
CDR3nt: TGTGCCAGCACTTCCCCGGGGGAAACGGACACTGAAGCTTTCTTT
v_gene: TRBV28
j_gene: TRBJ1-1
d_gene: NA
abundance: NA

CDR3aa: CASSGVYSGNTIYF
CDR3nt: TGTGCCAGCAGCGGGGTATACTCTGGAAACACCATATATTTT
v_gene: TRBV7-9
j_gene: TRBJ1-3
d_gene: NA
abundance: NA

CDR3aa: CASSKIRTGDLREKLFF
CDR3nt: TGTGCCAGCAGCAAGATACGGACAGGGGATCTGAGGGAAAAACTGTTTTTT
v_gene: TRBV21-1
j_gene: TRBJ1-4
d_gene: NA
abundance: few

CDR3aa: CASSGYGTGGHEQYF
CDR3nt: TGTGCCAGCAGCGGTTACGGGACAGGGGGCCACGAGCAGTACTTC
v_gene: TRBV9
j_gene: TRBJ2-7
d_gene: TRBD1
abundance: NA

CDR3aa: CASSSGGYTGELFF
CDR3nt: TGTGCCAGCAGTAGCGGGGGCTACACCGGGGAGCTGTTTTTT
v_gene: TRBV6-1
j_gene: TRBJ2-2
d_gene: TRBD2
abundance: NA

CDR3aa: CSVETIATGSDQETQYF
CDR3nt: TGCAGCGTTGAAACAATTGCGACAGGATCCGACCAAGAGACCCAGTACTTC
v_gene: TRBV29-1
j_gene: TRBJ2-5
d_gene: NA
abundance: once

CDR3aa: CASRGSRDRGGGYTF
CDR3nt: TGTGCCAGCAGAGGGTCCCGGGACAGGGGCGGGGGCTACACCTTC
v_gene: TRBV6-5
j_gene: TRBJ1-2
d_gene: TRBD1
abundance: NA

CDR3aa: CASSEVPREQFF
CDR3nt: TGTGCCAGCAGTGAAGTCCCTCGTGAGCAGTTCTTC
v_gene: TRBV6-5
j_gene: TRBJ2-1
d_gene: NA
abundance: NA

CDR3aa: CARSLWVLSYEQYF
CDR3nt: TGTGCCAGAAGCTTGTGGGTCCTATCCTACGAGCAGTACTTC
v_gene: TRBV5-3
j_gene: TRBJ2-7
d_gene: NA
abundance: NA

CDR3aa: CASRRVGDETQYF
CDR3nt: TGTGCCAGCAGGCGAGTCGGGGACGAGACCCAGTACTTC
v_gene: TRBV27
j_gene: TRBJ2-5
d_gene: NA
abundance: NA

CDR3aa: CASSDGRGLLRLDTEAFF
CDR3nt: TGTGCCAGCAGTGACGGTCGGGGGCTTCTTAGGTTGGACACTGAAGCTTTCTTT
v_gene: TRBV6-4
j_gene: TRBJ1-1
d_gene: NA
abundance: few

CDR3aa: CASSLGTTYSTDTQYF
CDR3nt: TGTGCTAGCAGCTTAGGGACAACCTATAGCACAGATACGCAGTATTTT
v_gene: TRBV7-7
j_gene: TRBJ2-3
d_gene: NA
abundance: NA